The clone carrying this TCR beta chain showed up many times. Its antigen is as yet unknown. The lymph nodes were axillary draining lymph nodes from breast cancer patients. TCRdb passed the multiplex PCR reads through MiXCR, listing each CDR3 protein once. Among some 250,000 distinct CDR3 sequences listed, around 35% were seen once. Germline values: CDR1 MGHRA, CDR2 YSYEKL. This CDR3 contains 15 residues. Trimming removed 0 bases from V and 3 bases from J; junction bases left unmatched: 3. The sample comes from a study of breast tumors, draining lymph nodes, adjacent tissues. General study points: Tumor repertoires ranked between lymph nodes and nontumor tissue in diversity, with V and J gene preferences.

The sequencing input was axillary lymph node tissue. This chain uses TRBV4-1 with TRBJ2-3; TRBD1 matches 7 bases. This TCR was sampled from a female donor with breast cancer. Some clones in this sample may be carry-over from other donors' samples. The CDR3 reads CASSQEGGKTDTQYF. CDR3 sequence (DNA): TGCGCCAGCAGCCAAGAAGGGGGCAAGACAGATACGCAGTATTTT.